What follows is one TCR beta chain and its context. Its antigen is undetermined. The data were obtained in a study of cytomegalovirus exposure and HLA in healthy donors. Both 60 Vbeta primers and 13 Jbeta primers went into the PCR. Sequencing was performed with immunoSEQ multiplex PCR; in TCRdb, only in-frame clones are kept and a portion is missing. The sample lists some 210,000 clones, approximately 83% seen once, with roughly 10% in the top ten. Study results and caveats: In a later analysis, specific HLA alleles were associated with 16,000 or so TCR beta sequences at a 0.05 false discovery rate.

This CDR3 comprises 16 residues. Germline CDR1 and CDR2: MNHEY and SVGAGI. V trimming: 2 bases; J trimming: 0 bases; junction bases outside the gene matches: 4. The TCR originated in a woman in her fifties or sixties in good health and CMV-seropositive. The sequenced sample consisted of PBMCs. The J gene is TRBJ2-1, the V gene TRBV6-5, with 7 bases aligning to TRBD1. Here the CDR3 reads CASSYVDRVSYNEQFF. The CDR3, as DNA: TGTGCCAGCAGTTACGTTGACAGGGTCTCCTACAATGAGCAGTTCTTC.